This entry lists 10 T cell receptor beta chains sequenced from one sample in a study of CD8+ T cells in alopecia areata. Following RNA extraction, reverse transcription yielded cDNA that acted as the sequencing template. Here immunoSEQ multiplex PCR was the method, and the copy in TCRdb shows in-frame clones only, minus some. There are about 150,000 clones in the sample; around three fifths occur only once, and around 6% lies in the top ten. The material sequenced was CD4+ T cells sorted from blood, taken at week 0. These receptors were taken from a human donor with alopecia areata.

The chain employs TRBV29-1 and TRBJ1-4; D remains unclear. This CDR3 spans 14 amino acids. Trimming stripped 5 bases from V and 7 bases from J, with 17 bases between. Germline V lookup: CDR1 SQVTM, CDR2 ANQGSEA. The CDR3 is CSVSIRVDVEKLFF. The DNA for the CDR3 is TGCAGCGTTAGTATAAGGGTGGATGTTGAAAAACTGTTTTTT.

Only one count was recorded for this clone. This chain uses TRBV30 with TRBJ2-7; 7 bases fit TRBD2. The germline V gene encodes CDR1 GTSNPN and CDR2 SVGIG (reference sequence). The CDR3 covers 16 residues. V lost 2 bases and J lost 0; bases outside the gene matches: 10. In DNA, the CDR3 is TGTGCCTGGAGTCAGACGGGGGGAACCCACTCCTACGAGCAGTACTTC. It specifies CAWSQTGGTHSYEQYF.

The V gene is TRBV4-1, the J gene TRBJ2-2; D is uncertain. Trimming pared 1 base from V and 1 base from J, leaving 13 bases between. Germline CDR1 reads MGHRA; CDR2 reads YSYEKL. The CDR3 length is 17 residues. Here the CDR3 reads CASSQVDMGLNTGELFF. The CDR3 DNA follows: TGCGCCAGCAGCCAAGTTGATATGGGCCTGAACACCGGGGAGCTGTTTTTT.

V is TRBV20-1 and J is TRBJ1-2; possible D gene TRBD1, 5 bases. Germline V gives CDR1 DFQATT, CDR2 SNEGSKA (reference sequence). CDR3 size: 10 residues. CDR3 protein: CGGIENGYTF. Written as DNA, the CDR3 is TGCGGGGGAATTGAGAATGGCTACACCTTC.

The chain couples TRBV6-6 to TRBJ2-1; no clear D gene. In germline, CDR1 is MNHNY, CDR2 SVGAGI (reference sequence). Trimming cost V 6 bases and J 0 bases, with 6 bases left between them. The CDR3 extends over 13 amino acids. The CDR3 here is CASRLPSYNEQFF. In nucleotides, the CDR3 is TGTGCCAGCAGACTACCCTCCTACAATGAGCAGTTCTTC.

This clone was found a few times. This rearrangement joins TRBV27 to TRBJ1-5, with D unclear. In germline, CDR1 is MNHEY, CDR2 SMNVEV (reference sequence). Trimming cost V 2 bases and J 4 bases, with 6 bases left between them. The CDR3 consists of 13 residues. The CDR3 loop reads CASSLERNQPQHF. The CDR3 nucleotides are TGTGCCAGCAGTTTAGAGAGGAATCAGCCCCAGCATTTT.

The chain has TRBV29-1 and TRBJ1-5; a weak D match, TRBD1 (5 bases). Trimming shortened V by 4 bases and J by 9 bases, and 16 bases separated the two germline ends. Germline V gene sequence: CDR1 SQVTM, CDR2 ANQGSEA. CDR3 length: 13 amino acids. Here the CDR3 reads CSVGGEATGPQHF. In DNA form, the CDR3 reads TGCAGCGTTGGGGGGGAGGCTACAGGGCCCCAGCATTTT.

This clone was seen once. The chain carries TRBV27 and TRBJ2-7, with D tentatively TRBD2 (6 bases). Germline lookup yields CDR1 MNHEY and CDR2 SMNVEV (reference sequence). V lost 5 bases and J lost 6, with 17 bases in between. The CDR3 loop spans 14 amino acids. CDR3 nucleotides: TGTGCCAGCAGTCCCCCAGGGACTTGGTCCGAGCAGTACTTC. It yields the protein CASSPPGTWSEQYF.

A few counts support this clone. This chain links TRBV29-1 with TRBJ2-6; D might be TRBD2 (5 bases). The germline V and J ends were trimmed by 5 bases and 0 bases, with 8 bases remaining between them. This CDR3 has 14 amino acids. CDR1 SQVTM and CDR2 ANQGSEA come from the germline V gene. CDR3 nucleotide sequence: TGCAGCGTTACGAGGGCCTCTGGGGCCAACGTCCTGACTTTC. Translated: CSVTRASGANVLTF.

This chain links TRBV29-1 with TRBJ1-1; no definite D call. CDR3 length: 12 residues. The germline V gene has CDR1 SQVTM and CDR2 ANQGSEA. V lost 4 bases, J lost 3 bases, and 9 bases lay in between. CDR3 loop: CSVAEPDTEAFF. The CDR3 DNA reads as TGCAGCGTTGCGGAACCGGACACTGAAGCTTTCTTT. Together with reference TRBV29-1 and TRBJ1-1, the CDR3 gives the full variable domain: SAVISQKPSRDICQRGTSLTIQCQVDSQVTMMFWYRQQPGQSLTLIATANQGSEATYESGFVIDKFPISRPNLTFSTLTVSNMSPEDSSIYLCSVAEPDTEAFFGQGTRLTVV.